Here is one T cell receptor beta chain with its context. Its binding antigen is unknown. No per-base quality is available; no much larger clone lies one base away. TCR CDR3 regions were amplified from genomic DNA by multiplex PCR using the deep immunoSEQ assay. For each cell subset, the extracted genomic DNA was distributed evenly across all wells of several immunoSEQ 96-well plates, and each plate served as one replicate. Each replicate PCR for sorted subsets received 150 to 250 ng genomic DNA, equal to about 30,000 T cell genomes. The purified libraries were quantified using a Qubit 3.0 fluorometer, sized with a Bioanalyzer 2100, and then quantified again using the KAPA Library Quantification kit. A separate single-read 150-cycle Illumina NextSeq 550 flow cell was used to sequence each immunoSEQ 96-well plate. The authors' pipeline ran thus. Because the immunoSEQ output included only junctional sequences and no quality scores, the filtering could not be the same as the filtering used for full-length reads. To assign V/J genes and CDR3, sequences were annotated against IMGT germline references using PyIR, a Python wrapper for IgBLAST v1.9. Reads with weak V/J assignments (E-value above 1e-6), missing CDR3, stop codons, out-of-frame junctions, or ambiguous translated residues were removed. V3J clonotypes were defined by identical inferred V gene, J gene, and CDR3 amino acid sequence. Percentage overlap between repertoires was computed as shared unique clonotypes divided by the size of the smaller repertoire. Repertoire richness was assessed with RTK rarefaction, the Chao1 estimator, and Recon v2.1 estimates of unobserved clonotypes. Generation probabilities for all TCRbeta clonotypes obtained by the gDNA method from a handful of donors were computed using OLGA. In TCRdb, the immuneACCESS table is reduced to in-frame sequences with V and J assigned. These tables do not hold every clone; where another copy was compared, an unresolved V gene accounts for under half, and the others remain unexplained. The DNA was the basis for D and trimming; V, J and clone size are from that table. Counted in this sample were millions of clones; approximately 95% of them appeared once. The ten largest clones add up to 0.39% of the sample.

Healthy HIV-negative adults with no recently reported acute infections or vaccinations were included as donors. All donors were Caucasian adults living in Nashville, Tennessee, USA. Magnetic negative selection was used to enrich CD4+ T cells, after which naive cells were positively selected on CD45RA and the negative fraction became the memory subset. After blood collection by leukapheresis, PBMCs were isolated using Ficoll-Histopaque density gradient centrifugation and then cryopreserved in the vapor phase of liquid nitrogen. Analytical flow cytometry was used to check the purity and quantity of each magnetically sorted T cell population. Each sorted fraction had its genomic DNA isolated and then quantified by UV absorbance on a Nanodrop 2000c. Sequences LNHDA (CDR1) and SQIVND (CDR2) are obtained from the germline V gene (reference sequence). A distance of 12 bases separates the germline ends of V and J, which lose 3 bases and 6 bases respectively. The CDR3 covers 13 residues, taking in both the cysteine and the phenylalanine. CDR3 DNA only is kept here, 39 bases in frame from base 1.

The data stem from a study of shared clonotypes between healthy human individuals (dated by TCRdb to 2018 to 2021). Regarding the research as a whole: The cohort comprised a couple of women and three men aged 18 to 49 years. For each donor, three plates each were used for CD4 naive and CD4 memory, two plates were used for CD8 naive, and one plate was used for CD8 memory. To estimate repertoire size and how much clonotypes are shared between individuals, the study performed deep sequencing of blood TCR repertoires from about 5 healthy adults. To increase sequencing depth and limit assay-specific biases, TCR repertoire library preparation and sequencing were carried out by different laboratories using diverse techniques. Between about 0.9 and 10 billion PBMCs per donor were obtained by leukapheresis. The investigation overall reported the following: Clonotypes shared by all four sorted-subset donors showed higher generation probabilities than non-shared clonotypes. Incomplete sequencing was indicated by rarefaction of sorted-subset datasets, despite the large sequencing depth. Around 5% of naive CD4, 3.5% of naive CD8, around 2.3% of memory CD4, and less than 0.45% of memory CD8 clonotypes were shared across four donors. Because the study included only a small number of donors, the genetic and exposure-history diversity represented was limited. Sampling was restricted to blood, and TCR repertoires in tissues likely differ from the TCR repertoires found in blood. Naive subsets generally had larger estimated clonotype richness than memory subsets. Pairwise subsampling led to the expectation that sequencing depth would affect the degree of clonotype sharing among donors.

The receptor's source is a man aged 18 to 35 in good health. Some clones in this sample may be carry-over from other donors' samples. The sequenced sample was naive CD4+ T cells from PBMCs. The cell subset or site label, as the study defines it: CD45RA+ positively selected. The chain links TRBV19 with TRBJ2-7; the D gene is perhaps TRBD2, from 6 matching bases. The nucleotide sequence is given as TGTGCCAGTAGTATTGGGGGAGGAGGCGAGCAGTACTTC. Translation gives CASSIGGGGEQYF.